The rows below give T cell receptor beta chains drawn from one sample of a study of early T cells in non-severe SARS-CoV-2 infection. One entry per CDR3 protein, called by TCRdb with MiXCR from the 5' RACE reads. The sample has approximately 76,000 distinct CDR3 sequences; 9% to 14% are singletons. Source material: whole blood. These TCRs come from an adult who was a healthcare worker with PCR-confirmed SARS-CoV-2 infection or an uninfected control (not recorded which). Each CDR3 is given with its conserved first and last residue. The D gene is left open where the match is weak. Size is omitted from some rows. Given values are once, few, many or a class for expanded clones.

TRBJ1-6 | TRBD1 | medium-sized | TRBV29-1 | CSVTQGGNNSPLHF | TGCAGCGTGACACAGGGGGGCAATAATTCACCCCTCCACTTT
TRBJ2-2 | NA | few | TRBV29-1 | CSVARDTGELFF | TGCAGCGTTGCACGGGACACCGGGGAGCTGTTTTTT
TRBJ1-2 | TRBD1 | many | TRBV2 | CASSWTGGGGYTF | TGTGCCAGCAGTTGGACAGGGGGAGGCGGCTACACCTTC
TRBJ2-3 | NA | many | TRBV12-3/TRBV12-4 | CASSLALRSGGEDTQYF | TGTGCCAGCAGTTTAGCGCTAAGGTCAGGCGGGGAAGATACGCAGTATTTT
TRBJ1-1 | NA | few | TRBV29-1 | CSVVVPGWMSTEAFF | TGCAGCGTTGTCGTTCCAGGATGGATGAGCACTGAAGCTTTCTTT
TRBJ2-5 | TRBD2 | NA | TRBV12-3/TRBV12-4 | CASTLDSGGARTQYF | TGTGCCAGCACCCTTGATAGCGGGGGGGCGCGGACCCAGTACTTC
TRBJ2-7 | NA | many | TRBV11-2 | CASSLGSGSYEQYF | TGTGCCAGCAGCTTAGGCAGCGGCTCCTACGAGCAGTACTTC
TRBJ2-3 | NA | NA | TRBV11-2 | CASSSPTSSFSTDTQYF | TGTGCCAGCAGCTCACCTACTAGTTCCTTTAGCACAGATACGCAGTATTTT
TRBJ2-2 | NA | NA | TRBV30 | CAWSNTGELFF | TGTGCCTGGAGCAACACCGGGGAGCTGTTTTTT
TRBJ2-1 | NA | many | TRBV11-2 | CASSSWVNEQFF | TGTGCCAGCAGCTCCTGGGTGAATGAGCAGTTCTTC
TRBJ2-1 | TRBD1 | many | TRBV12-3/TRBV12-4 | CASSPGQGGNEQFF | TGTGCCAGCAGCCCGGGACAGGGGGGGAATGAGCAGTTCTTC
TRBJ1-2 | NA | few | TRBV29-1 | CSARIWPDSNYGYTF | TGCAGCGCCCGCATCTGGCCGGACAGCAACTATGGCTACACCTTC
TRBJ2-1 | TRBD2 | few | TRBV6-2/TRBV6-3 | CASSPGLAGRFF | TGTGCCAGCAGTCCAGGACTAGCAGGAAGGTTCTTC
TRBJ2-7 | TRBD1 | NA | TRBV7-9 | CASSSRDSISEQYF | TGTGCCAGCAGCTCTCGGGACAGTATAAGCGAGCAGTACTTC
TRBJ2-3 | NA | many | TRBV7-9 | CASAPRDTQYF | TGTGCCAGCGCCCCCCGAGATACGCAGTATTTT
TRBJ1-1 | TRBD1 | many | TRBV28 | CASSQGANEAFF | TGTGCCAGCAGCCAGGGGGCTAATGAAGCTTTCTTT
TRBJ1-3 | NA | few | TRBV5-1 | CASSLSDPGNTIYF | TGCGCCAGCAGCTTGTCGGACCCTGGAAACACCATATATTTT